These 8 T cell receptor beta chains came from one sample sequenced in a study of blood T cell repertoires in COVID-19. Method: immunoSEQ multiplex PCR; TCRdb's copy keeps in-frame clones and lacks some. The sample has some 140,000 clones, around 80% seen once; the top ten hold about 12%. The sequencing input was peripheral blood. These receptors all stem from an elderly man with acute or convalescent COVID-19.

The V gene is TRBV9, the J gene TRBJ1-2, with D uncertain. The V gene lost 0 bases and the J gene lost 2 bases, with 5 bases spanning the gap. This CDR3 region has 13 residues. Per germline, CDR1 SGDLS and CDR2 YYNGEE. CDR3 nucleotides: TGTGCCAGCAGCGTAGATCCAAACTATGGCTACACCTTC. Its protein is CASSVDPNYGYTF.

This clone was found a few times. The V and J genes are TRBV7-8 and TRBJ1-3; no clear D gene. Germline CDR1 SGHVS, CDR2 FQNEAQ. Trimming took off 1 base at V and 2 bases at J, with 9 bases between the two ends. The CDR3 length is 15 residues. CDR3 amino acids: CASSLDVGPGNTIYF. The CDR3 DNA is TGTGCCAGCAGCTTAGATGTGGGCCCTGGAAACACCATATATTTT.

The chain is built from TRBV5-8 and TRBJ2-2; TRBD2 matches at 9 bases. The V and J ends lost 5 bases and 0 bases, in that order; junction bases with no gene match: 5. This CDR3 contains 16 residues. CDR1 is SGHTS and CDR2 is YDEGEE in the germline V gene. This chain's CDR3 is CASSSGTSSNTGELFF. In DNA form, the CDR3 reads TGTGCCAGCAGTTCCGGGACTAGCTCGAACACCGGGGAGCTGTTTTTT.

The chain has TRBV6-5 and TRBJ2-1; 9 bases align to TRBD1. Trimming cost V 5 bases and J 0 bases; bases outside gene matches: 2. Germline V gene data show CDR1 as MNHEY and CDR2 as SVGAGI. The CDR3 runs 15 residues. CDR3 coding DNA: TGTGCCAGCAGTACGGGACAGGGCTCCTACAATGAGCAGTTCTTC. It is translated as CASSTGQGSYNEQFF.

The chain is built from TRBV5-6 and TRBJ2-1, with 16 bases aligning to TRBD2. CDR3 length equals 14 residues. From germline, CDR1 is SGHDT and CDR2 YYEEEE. The trim removed 4 bases at V and 16 bases at J, leaving 8 bases unmatched. CDR3 sequence reads: CASSLGTSGGASFF. The CDR3 nucleotides are TGTGCCAGCAGCCTAGGGACTAGCGGGGGGGCCAGTTTCTTC. The entire variable domain, with the rest obtained from reference TRBV5-6 and TRBJ2-1, is as follows: DAGVTQSPTHLIKTRGQQVTLRCSPKSGHDTVSWYQQALGQGPQFIFQYYEEEERQRGNFPDRFSGHQFPNYSSELNVNALLLGDSALYLCASSLGTSGGASFFGPGTRLTVL.

The chain recombines TRBV19 with TRBJ2-7; TRBD2 aligns across 10 bases. Germline CDR1 LNHDA, CDR2 SQIVND (reference sequence). The CDR3 is 15 residues long. Trimming removed 3 bases from V and 4 bases from J; junction bases left unmatched: 6. CDR3 DNA: TGTGCCAGTAGTATCTCTAGCGGGGGACCTTACGAGCAGTACTTC. It encodes CASSISSGGPYEQYF.

This CDR3 reads CASSLPGQPQHF. As DNA, the CDR3 is TGTGCCAGCAGCTTACCCGGGCAGCCCCAGCATTTT. V and J are TRBV5-4 and TRBJ1-5; no clear D. The ends were cut back, 2 bases at V and 7 bases at J, with 7 bases in the middle. The CDR3 has 12 residues. Germline assignment: CDR1 SGHNT and CDR2 YYREEE (reference sequence).

The chain has TRBV4-1 and TRBJ1-2; D call uncertain. CDR3 length: 13 residues. Germline V CDR1 and CDR2: MGHRA, YSYEKL. V lost 3 bases, J lost 6 bases, and 11 bases lay in between. CDR3 sequence: CASSQREGDGYTF. CDR3 in DNA: TGCGCCAGCAGCCAGAGGGAGGGAGATGGCTACACCTTC.